Below, 26 T cell receptor beta chains from the same sample are listed, as sequenced in a study of cytotoxic CD8 clonotypes in ibrutinib-treated CLL. This table comes from immunoSEQ multiplex PCR, and its TCRdb copy is limited to in-frame clones, with some not included. The sample comprises about 17,000 clones, approximately 82% of which are singletons, and approximately 15% rests with the top ten. The source material was PBMCs, sampled before ibrutinib treatment. These receptors originate from a human donor with chronic lymphocytic leukemia.

The chain has TRBV9 and TRBJ1-3; TRBD1 agrees at 9 bases. This CDR3 contains 24 residues. V gave up 1 base and J gave up 2 bases; unmatched junction bases: 28. Germline loops: CDR1 SGDLS, CDR2 YYNGEE. In DNA, the CDR3 is TGTGCCAGCAGCGTAATGGGGTATTTCCCGGGACAGGGAGACGCGAACAACCCTGGAAACACCATATATTTT. This codes for CASSVMGYFPGQGDANNPGNTIYF.

The J gene is TRBJ2-5, the V gene TRBV5-4; D ambiguous. With 0 bases removed from V and 4 bases from J, the gap between germline ends came to 13 bases. Germline assignment: CDR1 SGHNT and CDR2 YYREEE (reference sequence). The CDR3 consists of 15 residues. The CDR3 here is CASSLVGRRSETQYF. The CDR3 nucleotides are TGTGCCAGCAGCTTGGTTGGCAGGCGGTCAGAGACCCAGTACTTC.

V gene TRBV29-1 combines with J gene TRBJ2-3; D could derive from TRBD1 or TRBD2 (5 bases each). Trimming cost V 3 bases and J 1 base, with 17 bases left between them. The CDR3 runs 16 residues. Germline V gene lookup returns CDR1 SQVTM and CDR2 ANQGSEA. The CDR3 is CSVDLYGWDGTDTQYF. CDR3 nucleotides: TGCAGCGTTGATCTATACGGGTGGGACGGCACAGATACGCAGTATTTT.

This clone came up a few times. V gene TRBV5-1 combines with J gene TRBJ2-1, with D unclear. This CDR3 spans 12 amino acids. Trimming pared 0 bases from V and 6 bases from J, leaving 4 bases between. Per germline, CDR1 SGHRS and CDR2 YFSETQ. CDR3 bases: TGCGCCAGCAGCTTGGTGGCCAATGAGCAGTTCTTC. Amino acids: CASSLVANEQFF.

The chain joins TRBV5-1 to TRBJ2-7; 7 bases are a match to TRBD1. Per germline, CDR1 SGHRS and CDR2 YFSETQ. V trimming: 8 bases; J trimming: 0 bases; junction bases outside the gene matches: 8. This CDR3 is 14 amino acids long. CDR3 residues: CASRGQTNSYEQYF. For the CDR3, the DNA is TGCGCCAGTCGGGGACAGACAAACTCCTACGAGCAGTACTTC.

The chain has TRBV7-8 and TRBJ1-4, with D perhaps matching TRBD1 (5 bases). CDR1 SGHVS and CDR2 FQNEAQ come from the germline V gene. This CDR3 is 14 amino acids long. V dropped 3 bases and J dropped 0 bases, with 5 bases sitting between them. CDR3 coding DNA: TGTGCCAGCAGCTTGGGGGCAACTAATGAAAAACTGTTTTTT. Translating it yields CASSLGATNEKLFF.

The rearrangement links TRBV28 to TRBJ1-1, with D perhaps TRBD1 (5 bases). The V gene's germline CDR1 is MDHEN and CDR2 SYDVKM. CDR3 size: 14 residues. The V and J ends lost 6 bases and 0 bases respectively, with 11 bases between them. CDR3: CASSKGIMNTEAFF. The CDR3 DNA reads as TGTGCCAGCAGCAAGGGGATCATGAACACTGAAGCTTTCTTT.

The chain has TRBV10-3 and TRBJ2-1, with TRBD1 matching over 10 bases. From germline, CDR1 is ENHRY and CDR2 SYGVKD. The CDR3 sequence is 15 residues long. The V segment lost 4 bases and the J segment 2 bases; nucleotides outside the gene matches: 2. Here the CDR3 DNA reads TGTGCCATCAGTGTTGGGACAGGGGCCTACAATGAGCAGTTCTTC. Its translation: CAISVGTGAYNEQFF.

J is TRBJ2-1 and V is TRBV27, with D perhaps matching TRBD1 (5 bases). The V end lost 2 bases, the J end lost 9 bases, and 5 bases lay between the germline ends. Germline lookup yields CDR1 MNHEY and CDR2 SMNVEV (reference sequence). CDR3 length: 11 residues. The CDR3 region is CASSLRGEQFF. CDR3 bases: TGTGCCAGCAGTTTAAGGGGTGAGCAGTTCTTC.

V usage is TRBV28 and J usage is TRBJ1-2; TRBD1 aligns across 9 bases. The ends lost 7 bases at V and 4 bases at J; junction bases unmatched: 4. The CDR3 runs 13 residues. Germline V lookup: CDR1 MDHEN, CDR2 SYDVKM. This chain's CDR3 is CASMGDRAYGYTF. DNA of the CDR3: TGTGCCAGCATGGGGGACAGGGCCTATGGCTACACCTTC.

This chain connects TRBV18 to TRBJ2-3; D is perhaps TRBD1 (6 bases). Germline CDR1 is KGHSH and CDR2 is LQKENI. The CDR3 loop spans 16 amino acids. The V end lost 3 bases, the J end lost 2 bases, and 15 bases lay between the germline ends. This chain's CDR3 is CASSPIMQGNTDTQYF. Written as DNA, the CDR3 is TGTGCCAGCTCACCGATAATGCAGGGGAACACAGATACGCAGTATTTT.

The V call is TRBV7-2, the J call TRBJ1-3; D is unresolved. Looked up from germline, CDR1 is SGHTA and CDR2 is FQGNSA. CDR3 length: 13 residues. V was shortened by 4 bases and J by 4 bases, with 8 bases between the two germline ends. The CDR3 sequence is CASSSYKGNTIYF. In DNA, the CDR3 is TGTGCCAGCAGCTCCTACAAGGGAAACACCATATATTTT.

The chain is built from TRBV28 and TRBJ2-5; D uncertain. V lost 5 bases and J lost 5, with 3 bases in between. Germline CDR1 reads MDHEN; CDR2 reads SYDVKM. The CDR3 is 10 amino acids. The CDR3 DNA reads as TGTGCCAGCAGTAGGGAGACCCAGTACTTC. Protein: CASSRETQYF.

The chain has TRBV27 and TRBJ2-1; weak D call: TRBD2 (6 bases). Trimming removed 7 bases at V and 0 bases at J, with 13 bases between. The CDR3 contains 15 residues. Per germline, CDR1 MNHEY and CDR2 SMNVEV (reference sequence). The CDR3 DNA follows: TGTGCCAGCACCTGGGCGGGGAGCTCCTACAATGAGCAGTTCTTC. Encoded protein: CASTWAGSSYNEQFF.

In this sample, this clone turned up a few times. V is TRBV18 and J is TRBJ2-1, with TRBD2 identical over 8 bases. The CDR3 sequence is 15 residues long. V lost 2 bases and J lost 7; bases outside the gene matches: 7. Germline-derived CDR1 and CDR2 are KGHSH and LQKENI. The CDR3 protein is CASSPERERWNEQFF. Written as DNA, the CDR3 is TGTGCCAGCTCACCAGAGCGGGAGAGGTGGAATGAGCAGTTCTTC.

This clone was seen once. The V call is TRBV19, the J call TRBJ1-1; tentative D call: TRBD1 (5 bases). This CDR3 is built from 13 residues. Deletions cut 5 bases from V and 6 bases from J, with 13 bases between. Looked up from germline, CDR1 is LNHDA and CDR2 is SQIVND (reference sequence). As DNA, the CDR3 is TGTGCCAGTAGTCATGGTAGCAGGGCTGAAGCTTTCTTT. Residues: CASSHGSRAEAFF.

The chain links TRBV28 to TRBJ2-7, with D tentatively TRBD2 (6 bases). The CDR3 is made up of 15 amino acids. With 6 bases removed from V and 2 bases from J, the gap between germline ends came to 17 bases. The V gene's germline CDR1 is MDHEN and CDR2 SYDVKM. The CDR3: CASRPPGLPAYEQYF. The CDR3 nucleotides are TGTGCCAGCAGACCTCCGGGACTTCCGGCCTACGAGCAGTACTTC. Full variable domain (remainder filled in from reference TRBV28 and TRBJ2-7): DVKVTQSSRYLVKRTGEKVFLECVQDMDHENMFWYRQDPGLGLRLIYFSYDVKMKEKGDIPEGYSVSREKKERFSLILESASTNQTSMYLCASRPPGLPAYEQYFGPGTRLTVT.

The rearrangement uses TRBV18 and TRBJ2-5, with 9 bases identical to TRBD2. Germline V lookup: CDR1 KGHSH, CDR2 LQKENI. The junction had 8 bases not matched to a gene; V was cut back by 4 bases and J by 5 bases. The CDR3 loop spans 15 amino acids. The CDR3 reads CASSRDSGRQETQYF. The CDR3 DNA reads TGTGCCAGCTCACGTGATAGCGGGAGACAGGAGACCCAGTACTTC.

J is TRBJ2-1 and V is TRBV7-9; 9 nucleotides line up with TRBD2. This CDR3 spans 16 amino acids. The V gene's germline CDR1 is SEHNR and CDR2 FQNEAQ (reference sequence). The V segment lost 5 bases and the J segment 0 bases; nucleotides outside the gene matches: 5. The CDR3 spells CASSPRSGSSYNEQFF. Here the CDR3 DNA reads TGTGCCAGCAGCCCCCGTAGCGGGAGCTCCTACAATGAGCAGTTCTTC.

This clone was seen a few times. The rearrangement links TRBV7-2 to TRBJ2-7, with 7 bases aligning to TRBD2. Germline V CDR1 and CDR2: SGHTA, FQGNSA. This CDR3 region has 12 residues. The junction had 4 bases not matched to a gene; V was cut back by 5 bases and J by 6 bases. The CDR3, as DNA: TGTGCCAGCAGCCCCTGGGGGGGCGAGCAGTACTTC. This gives the protein CASSPWGGEQYF.

The J gene is TRBJ1-5, the V gene TRBV6-5; the D is unclear. The CDR3 is made up of 14 amino acids. V lost 6 bases to trimming and J lost 0 bases, with 9 bases between them. In germline, CDR1 is MNHEY, CDR2 SVGAGI. CDR3 DNA: TGTGCCAGCAGCACAACCCATAGCAATCAGCCCCAGCATTTT. This translates into CASSTTHSNQPQHF.

This chain links TRBV19 with TRBJ1-1; D is uncertain. The CDR3 loop spans 14 amino acids. V was shortened by 7 bases and J by 4 bases, with 16 bases between the two germline ends. Per germline, CDR1 LNHDA and CDR2 SQIVND (reference sequence). CDR3: CASTFPGVRTEAFF. The CDR3 DNA is TGTGCCAGTACTTTTCCCGGGGTCCGCACTGAAGCTTTCTTT.

The chain has TRBV15 and TRBJ2-1, with TRBD2 matching 13 bases. The CDR3 totals 20 residues. J was trimmed by 1 base and V by 3 bases; bases with no gene match: 12. Looked up from germline, CDR1 is LNHNV and CDR2 is YYDKDF (reference sequence). In DNA, the CDR3 is TGTGCCACCAGCAGTTGGTCCGGGACTAGCGGGATGAATTCCTACAATGAGCAGTTCTTC. It specifies CATSSWSGTSGMNSYNEQFF.

CDR3 bases: TGTGCCAGCAGCCGGGACGGGAATAATGAGCAGTTCTTC. Amino acid sequence: CASSRDGNNEQFF. V and J are TRBV5-5 and TRBJ2-1; D possibly uses TRBD1 or TRBD2 (5 bases each). This CDR3 region has 13 residues. Trimming removed 4 bases at V and 7 bases at J, with 12 bases between. Germline V gene sequence: CDR1 SGHKS, CDR2 YYEKEE (reference sequence).

The V and J genes are TRBV29-1 and TRBJ2-7; D call uncertain. The CDR3 is 12 residues long. Germline CDR1 is SQVTM and CDR2 is ANQGSEA. The V and J ends lost 5 bases and 4 bases respectively, with 12 bases between them. The CDR3 loop is CSVQGMGYEQYF. In nucleotides, the CDR3 is TGCAGCGTTCAAGGGATGGGTTACGAGCAGTACTTC.

V and J are TRBV18 and TRBJ2-1; tentative D call: TRBD1 (6 bases). Germline V CDR1 and CDR2: KGHSH, LQKENI. V was trimmed by 0 bases and J by 8 bases, leaving 11 bases between them. The CDR3 consists of 14 residues. The CDR3 nucleotides read TGTGCCAGCTCACCACCAGGGGGTGGGGATGAGCAGTTCTTC. Translating gives CASSPPGGGDEQFF.